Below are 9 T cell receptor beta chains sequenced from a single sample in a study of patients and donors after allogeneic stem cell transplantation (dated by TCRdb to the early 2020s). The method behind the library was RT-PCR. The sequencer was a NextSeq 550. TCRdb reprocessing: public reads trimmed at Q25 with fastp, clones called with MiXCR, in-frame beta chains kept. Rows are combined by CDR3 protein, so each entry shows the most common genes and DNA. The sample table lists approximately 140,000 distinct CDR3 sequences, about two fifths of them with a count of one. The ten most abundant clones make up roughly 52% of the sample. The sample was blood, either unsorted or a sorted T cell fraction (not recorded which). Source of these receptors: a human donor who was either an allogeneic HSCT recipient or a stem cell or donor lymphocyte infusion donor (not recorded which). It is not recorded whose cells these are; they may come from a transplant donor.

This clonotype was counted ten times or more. DNA for the CDR3: TGCGCCAGCAGCGGAAGGACAGGGAACACCGGGGAGCTGTTTTTT. It yields the protein CASSGRTGNTGELFF. The rearrangement links TRBV5-1 to TRBJ2-2, with 7 nucleotides matching TRBD1. Germline values: CDR1 SGHRS, CDR2 YFSETQ. The CDR3 is made up of 15 amino acids. Trimming took 4 bases from V and 1 from J; bases not matched to a gene: 4.

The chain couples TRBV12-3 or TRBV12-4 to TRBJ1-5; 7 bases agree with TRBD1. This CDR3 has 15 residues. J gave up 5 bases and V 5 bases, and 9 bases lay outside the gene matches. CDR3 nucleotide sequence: TGTGCCAGCAGTCCTTACAGGGGAGTGGATCAGCCCCAGCATTTT. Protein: CASSPYRGVDQPQHF.

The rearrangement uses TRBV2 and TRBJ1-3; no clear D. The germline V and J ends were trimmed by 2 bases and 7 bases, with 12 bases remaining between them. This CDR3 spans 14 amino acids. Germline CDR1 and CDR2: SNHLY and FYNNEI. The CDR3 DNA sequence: TGTGCCAGCAGTGAACGGGGTTTTGGGAACACCATATATTTT. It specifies CASSERGFGNTIYF.

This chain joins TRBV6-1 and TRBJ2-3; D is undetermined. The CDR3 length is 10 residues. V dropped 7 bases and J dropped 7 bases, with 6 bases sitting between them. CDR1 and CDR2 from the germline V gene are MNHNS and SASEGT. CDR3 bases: TGTGCCAGCAAACTGAATACGCAGTATTTT. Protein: CASKLNTQYF.

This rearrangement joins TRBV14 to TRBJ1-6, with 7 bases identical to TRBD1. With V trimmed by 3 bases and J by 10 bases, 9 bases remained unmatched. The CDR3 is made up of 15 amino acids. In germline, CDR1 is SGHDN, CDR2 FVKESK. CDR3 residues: CASSQSGGTSSPLHF. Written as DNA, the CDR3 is TGTGCCAGCAGCCAGTCAGGGGGAACTAGCTCACCCCTCCACTTT.

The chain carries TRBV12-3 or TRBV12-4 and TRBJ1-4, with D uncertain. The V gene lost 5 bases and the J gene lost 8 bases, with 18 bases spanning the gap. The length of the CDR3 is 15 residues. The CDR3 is CASSPYSEMGEKLFF. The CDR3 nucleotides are TGTGCCAGCAGTCCCTACTCGGAAATGGGGGAAAAACTGTTTTTT.

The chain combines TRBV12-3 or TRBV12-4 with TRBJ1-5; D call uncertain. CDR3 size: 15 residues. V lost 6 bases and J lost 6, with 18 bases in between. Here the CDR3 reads CASSLRTGVPQPQHF. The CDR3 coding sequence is TGTGCCAGCAGCCTGAGGACCGGTGTACCTCAGCCCCAGCATTTT.

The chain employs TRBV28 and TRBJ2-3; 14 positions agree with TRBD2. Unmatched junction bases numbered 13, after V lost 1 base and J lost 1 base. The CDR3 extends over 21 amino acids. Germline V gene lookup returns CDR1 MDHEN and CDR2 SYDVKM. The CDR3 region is CASSLYPGLAGESPRTDTQYF. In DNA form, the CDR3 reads TGTGCCAGCAGTTTATATCCGGGACTAGCGGGGGAGTCCCCGCGCACAGATACGCAGTATTTT.

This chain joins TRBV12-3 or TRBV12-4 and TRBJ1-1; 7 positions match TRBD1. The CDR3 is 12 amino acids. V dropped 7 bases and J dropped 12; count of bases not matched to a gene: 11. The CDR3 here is CASKEDRRYPFF. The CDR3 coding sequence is TGTGCCAGCAAAGAGGACAGGCGATATCCTTTCTTT.